The sequence of this T cell receptor beta chain was determined in a study of blood T cell repertoires in COVID-19. Study-wide context: The study drew acute and convalescent COVID-19 samples from the United States, Italy and Spain.

J lost 6 bases, V lost 4 bases, and 7 bases had no gene match. Germline assignment: CDR1 SGHRS and CDR2 YFSETQ. This CDR3 spans 15 amino acids. Original methodology: Nucleated cell counts were estimated from reference gene primer amplification. The method was immunoSEQ multiplex PCR; TCRdb's version includes in-frame clones alone and lacks a portion of them. V and J calls and clone size are given by that table; D and trimming were obtained from the DNA. Of over 250,000 clones in the sample, approximately 91% were seen once. Enrolment of Seattle patients took place during active infection, and they were followed longitudinally.

The chain couples TRBV5-1 to TRBJ2-3, with TRBD2 matching 11 bases. The origin of this receptor is a person aged 18 to 30 with COVID-19, enrolled during active disease. The specimen was peripheral blood. Written as DNA, the CDR3 is TGCGCCAGCAGCCCTCCGGGACTAGCGGCCGATACGCAGTATTTT. Its translation: CASSPPGLAADTQYF.